This T cell receptor beta chain was documented in a study of human T cells and chemical hapten exposure. Using its own MiXCR run on the RACE reads, TCRdb lists one record per CDR3 protein. The sample records tens of thousands of distinct CDR3 sequences, around 10% being singletons. As for time point: patch test 1, 2 weeks after DPC sensitization. The treatment here: therapeutic diphenylcyclopropenone sensitization with weekly scalp DPC. Whole blood, unfractionated, served as the material for total RNA extraction. Trimming took 5 bases from V and 0 from J, leaving 5 bases between them. The CDR3 is 13 amino acids.

The receptor was derived from a woman between 50 and 59 years old with alopecia areata. Some clones in this sample may be carry-over from other donors' samples. The gene calls are TRBV12-3 or TRBV12-4 and TRBJ1-5; D is unclear. The specimen comprised whole blood, sampled in connection with sensitization to the hapten diphenylcyclopropenone (DPC). In DNA, the CDR3 is TGTGCCAGCAGTCAAAATAGCAATCAGCCCCAGCATTTT. Its translation: CASSQNSNQPQHF.